This section outlines one T cell receptor (beta chain) sequence together with its context. Its recognized antigen is unknown. Per-base quality was not reported, and no clone a single base away is much larger than it. In this study, focal radiation therapy paired with CTLA-4 blockade (ipilimumab) was tested in patients who had chemo-refractory metastatic non-small-cell lung cancer. Cut back by 3 bases and 1 base, the V and J ends lie 12 bases apart. As encoded in the germline V gene (reference sequence), CDR1 is GTSNPN while CDR2 is SVGIG. The CDR3 spans 15 residues, from the cysteine through the phenylalanine. Of all the DNA, just the CDR3 is kept, 45 bases in frame from base 1. The library was prepared using the immunoSEQ multiplex PCR assay. In TCRdb, the immuneACCESS table is reduced to in-frame sequences with V and J assigned. These tables do not hold every clone; where another copy was compared, an unresolved V gene accounts for under half, and the others remain unexplained. The sample table contains roughly 59,000 clones; only one count was recorded for around 74% of them. The ten largest account for about 8% of the sample.

This sample is part of a study of radiotherapy plus CTLA-4 blockade in lung cancer (dated by TCRdb to about 2018). About the full investigation: Objective responses were observed in 15% to 20% of enrolled patients, and disease control was achieved in around 30%. The investigation overall reported the following: The strongest predictors of response, as reported, were early dynamic changes in blood T cell clones along with a rise in serum interferon-beta after radiation. After treatment with radiotherapy and ipilimumab, TCR clones that originated in tumors expanded in peripheral blood.

This receptor was obtained from a human donor with non-small cell lung cancer whose response to radiotherapy plus ipilimumab could not be evaluated. Source: peripheral blood, taken from a patient treated with radiotherapy plus ipilimumab. Recombination joined TRBV30 with TRBJ2-2; TRBD1 is a weak D gene call, 6 bases matching. CDR3 region: CAWRKRTENTGELFF. Here is the DNA: TGTGCCTGGAGAAAGAGGACAGAGAACACCGGGGAGCTGTTTTTT. The entire variable domain, with the stretches around the CDR3 drawn from the reference TRBV30 and TRBJ2-2 proteins, is SQTIHQWPATLVQPVGSPLSLECTVEGTSNPNLYWYRQAAGRGLQLLFYSVGIGQISSEVPQNLSASRPQDRQFILSSKKLLLSDSGFYLCAWRKRTENTGELFFGEGSRLTVL.